This T cell receptor beta chain was captured by sequencing in a study of CD8 T cells in Susac syndrome. Trimming shortened V by 0 bases and J by 0 bases, and 12 bases separated the two germline ends. Germline V CDR1 and CDR2: GTSNPN, SVGIG (reference sequence). The CDR3 has 16 amino acids. Reverse transcription of roughly 0.45 to 1 ug RNA used random hexamers. TCRdb ran MiXCR on the immunoSEQ multiplex PCR reads and lists one entry per CDR3 protein. The sample consists of roughly 200,000 distinct CDR3 sequences, about 95% of them appearing once. This clonotype originated in a human donor in good health. This sequence joins TRBV30 and TRBJ2-1; D ambiguous. The specimen sequenced was CD4+ T cells from PBMCs. The CDR3 protein is CAWSVRARSSYNEQFF. The CDR3, as DNA: TGTGCCTGGAGTGTACGAGCGAGGAGCTCCTACAATGAGCAGTTCTTC.